This TCR beta chain was captured in a study of blood T cell repertoires in COVID-19. At the level of the study: The analysed material was cDNA or gDNA that came from T cells, B-cell-depleted T cells, or PBMCs.

As processed by the authors: Amplification of reference gene primers provided the estimated nucleated cell counts. The data were produced by immunoSEQ multiplex PCR, yet TCRdb's version contains in-frame clones alone and is incomplete. The V and J calls and clone size are taken from that table; D and trimming were inferred from the DNA. The table lists some 100,000 clones, approximately 88% of them singletons. Sequenced material: peripheral blood. This TCR was recovered from a woman in her seventies with acute or convalescent COVID-19.

In DNA, the CDR3 is TGCGCCAGCAGCCAAGAGCAGCGGGAGTTCACAGATACGCAGTATTTT. It codes for CASSQEQREFTDTQYF. The chain is built from TRBV4-1 and TRBJ2-3, with 8 bases lining up with TRBD2. The CDR3 is 16 amino acids. The V segment lost 0 bases and the J segment 2 bases; nucleotides outside the gene matches: 4. CDR1 and CDR2 from the germline V gene are MGHRA and YSYEKL.